One sample yielded the 21 T cell receptor beta chains listed below, sequenced in a study of blood T cell repertoires in COVID-19. Sequencing used immunoSEQ multiplex PCR; TCRdb keeps in-frame clones, though not all of them. The table includes about 150,000 clones, about 86% detected once. The specimen was PBMCs or T cells enriched from blood (not recorded which). These TCRs come from a man aged 50-59 years who had recovered from COVID-19.

The chain carries TRBV6-6 and TRBJ1-5; tentatively, D is TRBD1 (6 bases). CDR1 is MNHNY and CDR2 is SVGAGI in the germline V gene (reference sequence). This CDR3 comprises 12 residues. Trimming removed 6 bases at V and 5 bases at J, with 8 bases between. The CDR3 region is CASSPGDQPQHF. The CDR3 region has the DNA TGTGCCAGCAGCCCAGGGGATCAGCCCCAGCATTTT.

Of note for this clone: Other nucleotide sequences from this sample produce the same CDR3. The J gene is TRBJ2-5, the V gene TRBV9; D might be TRBD1 (6 bases). The CDR3 has 14 residues. From germline, CDR1 is SGDLS and CDR2 YYNGEE. Trimming took off 0 bases at V and 1 base at J, with 7 bases between the two ends. The CDR3 loop is CASSVGGPQETQYF. CDR3 DNA: TGTGCCAGCAGCGTAGGGGGGCCCCAAGAGACCCAGTACTTC.

A single count supports this clone. V usage is TRBV7-9 and J usage is TRBJ1-1; possibly TRBD1 for D (5 bases). The CDR3 covers 16 residues. Germline CDR1 and CDR2: SEHNR and FQNEAQ (reference sequence). V was shortened by 1 base and J by 0 bases, with 12 bases between the two germline ends. In nucleotides, the CDR3 is TGTGCCAGCAGCTTAGGATCAGGGTACATGAACACTGAAGCTTTCTTT. Its translation: CASSLGSGYMNTEAFF.

The chain links TRBV3-1 (or the pseudogene TRBV3-2) to TRBJ2-2, with TRBD1 identical over 10 bases. Trimming cost V 4 bases and J 6 bases; bases outside gene matches: 11. Germline V CDR1 and CDR2: LGHDT, YNNKEL (reference sequence). The CDR3 is made up of 17 amino acids. The CDR3 DNA follows: TGTGCCAGCAGCCCGGGACAGGGGATAGGTTCTCCCGGGGAGCTGTTTTTT. This sequence encodes CASSPGQGIGSPGELFF.

The J gene is TRBJ1-6, the V gene TRBV11-2; a possible D gene is TRBD1 (5 bases). Germline CDR1 is SGHAT and CDR2 is FQNNGV. The CDR3 spans 16 residues. V lost 2 bases and J lost 0, with 8 bases in between. CDR3 amino acids: CASSLNTGSYNSPLHF. CDR3 bases: TGTGCCAGCAGCTTAAACACAGGCTCCTATAATTCACCCCTCCACTTT.

This clone occurred a few times. The gene calls are TRBV7-8 and TRBJ1-4; no definite D call. This CDR3 contains 15 residues. V shed 1 base and J shed 3 bases, with 9 bases lying between them. Germline-derived CDR1 and CDR2 are SGHVS and FQNEAQ. CDR3 in amino acids: CASSLVTAANEKLFF. CDR3 nucleotides: TGTGCCAGCAGCTTAGTAACAGCTGCTAATGAAAAACTGTTTTTT.

The chain recombines TRBV2 with TRBJ2-4; D perhaps matches TRBD1 (5 bases). Germline V CDR1 and CDR2: SNHLY, FYNNEI. The CDR3 has 14 amino acids. The V end lost 8 bases, the J end lost 5 bases, and 16 bases lay between the germline ends. For the CDR3, the DNA is TGTGCCAGCGCACAGGCAATCCGGGAAAACATTCAGTACTTC. Translating gives CASAQAIRENIQYF.

This clone was detected only once. The J gene is TRBJ2-1, the V gene TRBV5-1; tentatively, D is TRBD2 (6 bases). CDR1 and CDR2 (germline): SGHRS, YFSETQ. The V and J ends lost 5 bases and 5 bases respectively, with 17 bases between them. The CDR3 has 15 residues. The CDR3 sequence: CASSRVPGTDNEQFF. Written as DNA, the CDR3 is TGCGCCAGCAGTCGTGTGCCAGGGACTGACAATGAGCAGTTCTTC.

The chain uses TRBV6-5 and TRBJ2-7; possible D gene TRBD1, 6 bases. The CDR3 sequence is 15 residues long. Between the trimmed V and J ends, which lost 5 bases and 3 bases, there was a span of 17 bases. From germline, CDR1 is MNHEY and CDR2 SVGAGI. The CDR3 DNA follows: TGTGCCAGCAGTCTAACAGGGAATCCCGGCTACGAGCAGTACTTC. Its translation is CASSLTGNPGYEQYF.

This sequence joins TRBV5-1 and TRBJ2-4, with 9 bases aligning to TRBD2. The CDR3 is made up of 13 amino acids. Germline V gives CDR1 SGHRS, CDR2 YFSETQ. V was pared by 0 bases and J by 8 bases, with 0 bases of the junction left unmatched. The CDR3 loop reads CASSLGGGDIQYF. The CDR3 nucleotides read TGCGCCAGCAGCTTGGGCGGGGGGGACATTCAGTACTTC.

This rearrangement joins TRBV27 to TRBJ1-5; 11 nucleotides line up with TRBD1. From germline, CDR1 is MNHEY and CDR2 SMNVEV (reference sequence). The ends lost 5 bases at V and 0 bases at J; junction bases unmatched: 9. The CDR3 runs 18 residues. The CDR3 DNA is TGTGCCAGCAGTCCCGCCGGGACAGGGGGAACTAGCAATCAGCCCCAGCATTTT. Its protein is CASSPAGTGGTSNQPQHF.

This chain links TRBV27 with TRBJ2-6; D unclear. V was cut by 3 bases and J by 4 bases, with 10 bases left in between. Per germline, CDR1 MNHEY and CDR2 SMNVEV (reference sequence). This CDR3 region has 15 residues. The chain's CDR3 is CASSLVSSGANVLTF. CDR3 coding DNA: TGTGCCAGCAGTTTGGTCAGTTCCGGGGCCAACGTCCTGACTTTC.

V is TRBV18 and J is TRBJ2-7; D not certain. V dropped 0 bases and J dropped 1 base, with 7 bases sitting between them. The CDR3 extends over 14 amino acids. CDR1 is KGHSH, CDR2 LQKENI, per germline. CDR3 sequence reads: CASSPPSGSYEQYF. CDR3 bases: TGTGCCAGCTCACCACCGTCAGGTTCCTACGAGCAGTACTTC.

The rearrangement links TRBV5-1 to TRBJ2-1; a weak D match, TRBD1 (7 bases). CDR3 length equals 16 residues. Trimming removed 4 bases at V and 12 bases at J, with 26 bases between. The germline CDR1 and CDR2 sequences are SGHRS and YFSETQ. The CDR3 coding sequence is TGCGCCAGCAGCCCAAGGCCAGGGGGAGGAGATTACAGGCAGTTCTTC. This encodes CASSPRPGGGDYRQFF.

The chain links TRBV30 to TRBJ2-6, with D perhaps matching TRBD1 (5 bases). V lost 2 bases and J lost 2, with 16 bases in between. The CDR3 totals 17 residues. In germline, CDR1 is GTSNPN, CDR2 SVGIG (reference sequence). The CDR3 DNA reads as TGTGCCTGGAGTTCCCTAACTCGGACAACTGGGGCCAACGTCCTGACTTTC. As protein: CAWSSLTRTTGANVLTF.

The chain is built from TRBV6-2 or TRBV6-3 and TRBJ2-7; 7 bases map to TRBD1. Germline assignment: CDR1 MNHEY and CDR2 SVGEGT. The CDR3 has 13 amino acids. With 5 bases clipped from V and 0 bases from J, the junction kept 1 base outside the gene matches. The CDR3 region is CASSRGHSYEQYF. As DNA, the CDR3 is TGTGCCAGCAGTAGGGGGCACTCCTACGAGCAGTACTTC.

V and J are TRBV6-6 and TRBJ1-2; 9 bases line up with TRBD1. There are 15 residues in the CDR3. Germline-derived CDR1 and CDR2 are MNHNY and SVGAGI (reference sequence). Losses at the gene ends were 2 bases for V and 6 bases for J; bases not matched to a gene: 7. The CDR3 spells CASSYLTGGADGYTF. The CDR3 nucleotides read TGTGCCAGCAGTTACCTTACAGGGGGCGCTGATGGCTACACCTTC.

The CDR3 nucleotides are TGCGCCAGCAGCTTGGATGGGGCAACTGGGGCCAACGTCCTGACTTTC. It specifies CASSLDGATGANVLTF. The genes are TRBV5-1 and TRBJ2-6; D might be TRBD1 (5 bases). V gave up 0 bases and J gave up 2 bases, with 9 bases separating them. From germline, CDR1 is SGHRS and CDR2 YFSETQ. The CDR3 covers 16 residues.

The V call is TRBV7-9, the J call TRBJ1-1; tentative D call: TRBD1 (5 bases). The CDR3 runs to 19 residues. Germline CDR1 is SEHNR and CDR2 is FQNEAQ (reference sequence). V dropped 5 bases and J dropped 4 bases, with 29 bases sitting between them. Written as DNA, the CDR3 is TGTGCCAGCAGCCCCGCAAGCCGAAGCGGGGGGTGGCCTACCACTGAAGCTTTCTTT. This gives the protein CASSPASRSGGWPTTEAFF.

The chain employs TRBV6-5 and TRBJ2-5, with D possibly TRBD1 on 6 matching bases. The CDR3 consists of 14 residues. Germline V gene sequence: CDR1 MNHEY, CDR2 SVGAGI. The germline V and J ends were trimmed by 6 bases and 1 base, with 12 bases remaining between them. The DNA for the CDR3 is TGTGCCAGCAGGTCAGGGGAACTCCAAGAGACCCAGTACTTC. This sequence encodes CASRSGELQETQYF.

The chain employs TRBV18 and TRBJ2-2, with 9 bases aligning to TRBD2. The CDR3 totals 16 residues. From germline, CDR1 is KGHSH and CDR2 LQKENI. The V gene end was trimmed by 1 base and the J gene end by 6 bases; junction bases not matched to a gene: 6. The CDR3 bases are TGTGCCAGCTCACCACGAAGCGGGGGGACCTCCGGGGAGCTGTTTTTT. This encodes CASSPRSGGTSGELFF.